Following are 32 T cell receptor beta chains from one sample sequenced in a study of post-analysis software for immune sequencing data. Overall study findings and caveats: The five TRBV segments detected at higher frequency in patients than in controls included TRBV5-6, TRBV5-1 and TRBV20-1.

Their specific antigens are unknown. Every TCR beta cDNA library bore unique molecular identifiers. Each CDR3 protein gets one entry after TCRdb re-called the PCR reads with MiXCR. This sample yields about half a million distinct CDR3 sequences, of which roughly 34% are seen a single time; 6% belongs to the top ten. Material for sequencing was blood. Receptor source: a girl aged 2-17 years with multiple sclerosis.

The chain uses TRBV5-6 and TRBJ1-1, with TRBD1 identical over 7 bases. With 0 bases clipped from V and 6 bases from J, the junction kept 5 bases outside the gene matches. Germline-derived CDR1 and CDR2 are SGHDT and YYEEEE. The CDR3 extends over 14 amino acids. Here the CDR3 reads CASSLAGRGAEAFF. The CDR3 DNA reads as TGTGCCAGCAGCTTGGCGGGCAGGGGGGCTGAAGCTTTCTTT. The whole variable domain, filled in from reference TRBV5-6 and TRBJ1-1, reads DAGVTQSPTHLIKTRGQQVTLRCSPKSGHDTVSWYQQALGQGPQFIFQYYEEEERQRGNFPDRFSGHQFPNYSSELNVNALLLGDSALYLCASSLAGRGAEAFFGQGTRLTVV.

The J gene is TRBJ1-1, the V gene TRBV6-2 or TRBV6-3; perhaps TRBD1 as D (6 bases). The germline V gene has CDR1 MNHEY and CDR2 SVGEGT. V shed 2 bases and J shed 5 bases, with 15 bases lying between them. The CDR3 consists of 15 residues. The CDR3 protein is CASSYPQGTGTEAFF. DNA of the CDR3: TGTGCCAGCAGTTACCCGCAGGGGACGGGGACTGAAGCTTTCTTT.

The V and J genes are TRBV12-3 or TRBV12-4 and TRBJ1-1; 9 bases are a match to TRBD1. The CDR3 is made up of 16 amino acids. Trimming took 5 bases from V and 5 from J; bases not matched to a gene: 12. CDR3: CASSPGTGRGGTEAFF. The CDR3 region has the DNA TGTGCCAGCAGTCCAGGGACAGGGAGGGGTGGTACTGAAGCTTTCTTT.

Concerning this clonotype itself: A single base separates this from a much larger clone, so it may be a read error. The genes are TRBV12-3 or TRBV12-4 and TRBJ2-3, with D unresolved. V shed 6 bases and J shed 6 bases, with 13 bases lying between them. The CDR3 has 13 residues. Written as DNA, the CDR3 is TGTGCCAGCAGGCGGAACCGTTGGGATACGCAGTATTTT. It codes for CASRRNRWDTQYF.

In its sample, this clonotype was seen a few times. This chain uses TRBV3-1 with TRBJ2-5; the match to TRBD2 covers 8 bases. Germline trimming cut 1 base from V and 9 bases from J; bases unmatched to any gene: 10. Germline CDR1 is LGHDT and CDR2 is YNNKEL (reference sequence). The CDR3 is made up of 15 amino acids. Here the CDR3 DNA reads TGTGCCAGCAGCCAAGGCACAGGCCCGCGGGGGGCCCAGTACTTC. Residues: CASSQGTGPRGAQYF.

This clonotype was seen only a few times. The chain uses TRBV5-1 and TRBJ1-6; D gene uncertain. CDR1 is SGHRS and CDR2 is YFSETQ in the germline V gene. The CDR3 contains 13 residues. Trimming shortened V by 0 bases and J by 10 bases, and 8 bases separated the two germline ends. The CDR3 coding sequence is TGCGCCAGCAGCTTGGACGGGGAATCACCCCTCCACTTT. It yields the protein CASSLDGESPLHF.

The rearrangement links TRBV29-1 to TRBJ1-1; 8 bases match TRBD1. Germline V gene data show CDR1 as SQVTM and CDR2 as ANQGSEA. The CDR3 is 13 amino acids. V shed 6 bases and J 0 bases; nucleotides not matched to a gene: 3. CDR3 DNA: TGCAGCGTACAGGGGGTCATGAACACTGAAGCTTTCTTT. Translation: CSVQGVMNTEAFF.

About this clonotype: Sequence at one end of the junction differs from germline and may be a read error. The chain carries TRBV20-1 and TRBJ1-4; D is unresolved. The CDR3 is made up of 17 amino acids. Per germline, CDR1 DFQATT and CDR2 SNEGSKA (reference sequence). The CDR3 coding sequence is TGCGGTGCTAGACTCTCTAGGGCGCTGGGCGATGGTGAAAAACTGTTTTTT. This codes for CGARLSRALGDGEKLFF.

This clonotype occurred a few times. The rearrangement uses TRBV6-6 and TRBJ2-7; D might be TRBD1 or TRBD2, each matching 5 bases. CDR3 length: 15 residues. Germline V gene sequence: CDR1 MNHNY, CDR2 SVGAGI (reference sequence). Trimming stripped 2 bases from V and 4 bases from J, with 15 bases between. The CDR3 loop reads CASSYEGPIGYEQYF. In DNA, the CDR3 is TGTGCCAGCAGTTACGAGGGACCGATAGGGTACGAGCAGTACTTC.

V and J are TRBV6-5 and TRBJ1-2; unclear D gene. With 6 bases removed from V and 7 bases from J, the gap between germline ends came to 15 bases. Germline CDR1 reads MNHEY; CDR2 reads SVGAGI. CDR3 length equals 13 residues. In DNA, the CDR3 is TGTGCCAGCAGCCCTGATGGCGAGATTGGCTACACCTTC. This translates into CASSPDGEIGYTF.

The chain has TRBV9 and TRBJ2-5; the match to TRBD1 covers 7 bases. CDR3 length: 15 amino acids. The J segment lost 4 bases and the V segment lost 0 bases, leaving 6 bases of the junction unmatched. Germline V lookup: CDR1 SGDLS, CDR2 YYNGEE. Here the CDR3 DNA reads TGTGCCAGCAGCGTAGCGGCGGCAGGGGGAGAGACCCAGTACTTC. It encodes CASSVAAAGGETQYF. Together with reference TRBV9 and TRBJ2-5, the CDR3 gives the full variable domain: DSGVTQTPKHLITATGQRVTLRCSPRSGDLSVYWYQQSLDQGLQFLIQYYNGEERAKGNILERFSAQQFPDLHSELNLSSLELGDSALYFCASSVAAAGGETQYFGPGTRLLVL.

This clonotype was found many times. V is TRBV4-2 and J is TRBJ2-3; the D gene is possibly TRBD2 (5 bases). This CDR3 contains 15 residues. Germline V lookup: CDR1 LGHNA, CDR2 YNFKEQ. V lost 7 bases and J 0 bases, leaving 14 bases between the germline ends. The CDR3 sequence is CASKDSEVSTDTQYF. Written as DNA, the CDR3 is TGTGCCAGCAAGGATAGCGAAGTAAGCACAGATACGCAGTATTTT.

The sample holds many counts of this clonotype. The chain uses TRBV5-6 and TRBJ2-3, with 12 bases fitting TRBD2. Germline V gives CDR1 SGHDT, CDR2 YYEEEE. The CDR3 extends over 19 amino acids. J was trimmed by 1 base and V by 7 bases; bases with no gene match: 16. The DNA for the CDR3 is TGTGCCAGCTGGGTCGTACTAGCGGGGGGCCGGGGGCGCACAGATACGCAGTATTTT. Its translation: CASWVVLAGGRGRTDTQYF.

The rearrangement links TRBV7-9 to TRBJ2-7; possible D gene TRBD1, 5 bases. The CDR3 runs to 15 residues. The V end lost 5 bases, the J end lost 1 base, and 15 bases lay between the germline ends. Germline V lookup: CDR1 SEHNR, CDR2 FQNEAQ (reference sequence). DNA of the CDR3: TGTGCCAGCAGCCTACCGGAACAGGTATCCTACGAGCAGTACTTC. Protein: CASSLPEQVSYEQYF.

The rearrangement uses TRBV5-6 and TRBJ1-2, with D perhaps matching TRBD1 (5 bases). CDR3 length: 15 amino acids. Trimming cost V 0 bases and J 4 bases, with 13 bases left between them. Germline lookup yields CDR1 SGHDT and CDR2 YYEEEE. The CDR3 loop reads CASSLDAGVSYGYTF. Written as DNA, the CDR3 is TGTGCCAGCAGCTTGGACGCGGGGGTGTCCTATGGCTACACCTTC. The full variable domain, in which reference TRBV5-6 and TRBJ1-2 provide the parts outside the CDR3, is DAGVTQSPTHLIKTRGQQVTLRCSPKSGHDTVSWYQQALGQGPQFIFQYYEEEERQRGNFPDRFSGHQFPNYSSELNVNALLLGDSALYLCASSLDAGVSYGYTFGSGTRLTVV.

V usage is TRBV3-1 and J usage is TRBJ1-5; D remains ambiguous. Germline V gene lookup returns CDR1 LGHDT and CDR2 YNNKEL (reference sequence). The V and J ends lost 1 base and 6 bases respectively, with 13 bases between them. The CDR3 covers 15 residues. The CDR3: CASSQGVSQTQPQHF. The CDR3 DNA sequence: TGTGCCAGCAGCCAAGGGGTTTCACAGACTCAGCCCCAGCATTTT.

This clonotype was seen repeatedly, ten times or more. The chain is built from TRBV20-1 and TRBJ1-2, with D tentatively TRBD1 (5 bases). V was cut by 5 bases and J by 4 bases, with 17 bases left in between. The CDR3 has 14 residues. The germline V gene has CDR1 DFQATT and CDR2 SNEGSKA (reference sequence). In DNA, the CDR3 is TGCAGTGCTGCGGACAAGGACGAAGTCTATGGCTACACCTTC. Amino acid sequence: CSAADKDEVYGYTF.

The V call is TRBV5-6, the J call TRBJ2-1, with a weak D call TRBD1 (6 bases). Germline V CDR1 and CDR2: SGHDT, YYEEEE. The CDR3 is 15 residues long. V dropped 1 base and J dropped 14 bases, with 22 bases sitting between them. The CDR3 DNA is TGTGCCAGCAGCTTGATTGTACAGGGAGTATTGTGGGAGTTCTTC. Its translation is CASSLIVQGVLWEFF.

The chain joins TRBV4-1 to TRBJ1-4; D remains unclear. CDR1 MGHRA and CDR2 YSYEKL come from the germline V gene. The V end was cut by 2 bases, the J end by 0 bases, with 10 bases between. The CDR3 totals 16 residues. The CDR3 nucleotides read TGCGCCAGCAGCCAATTCGGACGTACAACTAATGAAAAACTGTTTTTT. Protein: CASSQFGRTTNEKLFF.

CDR3 amino acids: CSVEAPGANTEAFF. In nucleotides, the CDR3 is TGCAGCGTTGAGGCACCAGGGGCGAACACTGAAGCTTTCTTT. V is TRBV29-1 and J is TRBJ1-1; possible D gene TRBD1, 6 bases. The CDR3 has 14 amino acids. Trimming cost V 3 bases and J 1 base, with 12 bases left between them. The germline V gene has CDR1 SQVTM and CDR2 ANQGSEA.

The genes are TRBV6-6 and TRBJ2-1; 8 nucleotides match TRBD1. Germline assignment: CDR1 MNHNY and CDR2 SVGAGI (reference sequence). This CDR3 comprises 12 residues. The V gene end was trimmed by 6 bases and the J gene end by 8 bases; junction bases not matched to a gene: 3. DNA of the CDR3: TGTGCCAGCAGGGACAGGGTCGATGAGCAGTTCTTC. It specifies CASRDRVDEQFF.

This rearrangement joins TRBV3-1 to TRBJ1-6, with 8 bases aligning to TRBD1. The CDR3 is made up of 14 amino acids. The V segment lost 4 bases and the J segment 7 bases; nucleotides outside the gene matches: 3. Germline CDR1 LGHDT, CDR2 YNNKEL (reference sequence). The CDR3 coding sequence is TGTGCCAGCAGCCTCCGGGACAGGAATTCACCCCTCCACTTT. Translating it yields CASSLRDRNSPLHF.

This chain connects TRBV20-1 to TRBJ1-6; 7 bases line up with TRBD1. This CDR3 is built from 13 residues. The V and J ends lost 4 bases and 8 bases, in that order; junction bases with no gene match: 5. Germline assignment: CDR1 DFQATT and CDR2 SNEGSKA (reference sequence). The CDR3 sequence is CSATVTGDSPLHF. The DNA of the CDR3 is TGCAGTGCTACTGTAACAGGGGATTCACCCCTCCACTTT.

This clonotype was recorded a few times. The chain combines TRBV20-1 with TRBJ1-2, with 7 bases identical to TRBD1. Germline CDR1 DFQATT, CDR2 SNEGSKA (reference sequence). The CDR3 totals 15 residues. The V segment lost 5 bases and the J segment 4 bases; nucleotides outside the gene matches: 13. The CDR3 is CSAVQGDSLSYGYTF. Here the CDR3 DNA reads TGCAGTGCTGTCCAGGGGGACAGTCTAAGCTATGGCTACACCTTC.

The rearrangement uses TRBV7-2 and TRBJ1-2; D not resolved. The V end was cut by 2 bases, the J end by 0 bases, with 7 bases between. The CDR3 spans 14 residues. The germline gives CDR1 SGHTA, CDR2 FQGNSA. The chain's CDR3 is CASSLRSANYGYTF. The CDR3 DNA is TGTGCCAGCAGCTTAAGATCCGCTAACTATGGCTACACCTTC.

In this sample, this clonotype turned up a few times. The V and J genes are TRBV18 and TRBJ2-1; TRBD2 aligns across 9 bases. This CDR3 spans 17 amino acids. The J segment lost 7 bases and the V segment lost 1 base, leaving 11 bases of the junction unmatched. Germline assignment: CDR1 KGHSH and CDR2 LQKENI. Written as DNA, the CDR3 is TGTGCCAGCTCACCACTATTCGAGGCGGGGGGGCGGAATGAGCAGTTCTTC. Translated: CASSPLFEAGGRNEQFF.

The CDR3, as DNA: TGTGCCAGCAGTTACTCGGGCAGGGCCGGAGAAGAGACCCAGTACTTC. It is translated as CASSYSGRAGEETQYF. The chain employs TRBV6-5 and TRBJ2-5, with D possibly matching TRBD1 (5 bases). Trimming removed 0 bases at V and 3 bases at J, with 14 bases between. The CDR3 sequence is 16 residues long. Germline CDR1 reads MNHEY; CDR2 reads SVGAGI.

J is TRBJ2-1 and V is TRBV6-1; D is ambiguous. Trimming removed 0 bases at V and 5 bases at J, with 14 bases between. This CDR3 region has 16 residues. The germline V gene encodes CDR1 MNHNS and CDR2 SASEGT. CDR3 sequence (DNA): TGTGCCAGCAGTGAAGCCTCCCGAGCTCGGGACAATGAGCAGTTCTTC. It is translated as CASSEASRARDNEQFF.

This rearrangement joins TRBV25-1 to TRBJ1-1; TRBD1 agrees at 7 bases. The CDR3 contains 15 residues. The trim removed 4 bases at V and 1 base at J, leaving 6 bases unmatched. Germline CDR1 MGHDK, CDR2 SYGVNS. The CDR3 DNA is TGTGCCAGCAGTGTTCCGGGACAGCCGAACACTGAAGCTTTCTTT. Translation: CASSVPGQPNTEAFF.

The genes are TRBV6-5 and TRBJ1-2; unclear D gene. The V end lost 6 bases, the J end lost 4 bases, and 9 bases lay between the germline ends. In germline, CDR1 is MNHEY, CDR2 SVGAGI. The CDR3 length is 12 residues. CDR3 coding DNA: TGTGCCAGCAGCAGGTTGGGCTATGGCTACACCTTC. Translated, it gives CASSRLGYGYTF.

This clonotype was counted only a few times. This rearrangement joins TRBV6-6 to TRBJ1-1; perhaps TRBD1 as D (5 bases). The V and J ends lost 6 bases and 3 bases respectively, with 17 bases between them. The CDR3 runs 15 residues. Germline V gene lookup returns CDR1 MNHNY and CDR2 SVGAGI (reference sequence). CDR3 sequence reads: CASRAGSVWDTEAFF. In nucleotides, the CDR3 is TGTGCCAGCAGGGCAGGGAGCGTTTGGGACACTGAAGCTTTCTTT.

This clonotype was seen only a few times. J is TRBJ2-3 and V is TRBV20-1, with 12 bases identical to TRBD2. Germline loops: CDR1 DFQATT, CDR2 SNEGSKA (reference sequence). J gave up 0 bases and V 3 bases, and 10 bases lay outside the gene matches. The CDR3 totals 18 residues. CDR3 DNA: TGCAGTGCTAGCAGGGGCCTAGCGGGGGGGCTGAGCACAGATACGCAGTATTTT. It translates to CSASRGLAGGLSTDTQYF.